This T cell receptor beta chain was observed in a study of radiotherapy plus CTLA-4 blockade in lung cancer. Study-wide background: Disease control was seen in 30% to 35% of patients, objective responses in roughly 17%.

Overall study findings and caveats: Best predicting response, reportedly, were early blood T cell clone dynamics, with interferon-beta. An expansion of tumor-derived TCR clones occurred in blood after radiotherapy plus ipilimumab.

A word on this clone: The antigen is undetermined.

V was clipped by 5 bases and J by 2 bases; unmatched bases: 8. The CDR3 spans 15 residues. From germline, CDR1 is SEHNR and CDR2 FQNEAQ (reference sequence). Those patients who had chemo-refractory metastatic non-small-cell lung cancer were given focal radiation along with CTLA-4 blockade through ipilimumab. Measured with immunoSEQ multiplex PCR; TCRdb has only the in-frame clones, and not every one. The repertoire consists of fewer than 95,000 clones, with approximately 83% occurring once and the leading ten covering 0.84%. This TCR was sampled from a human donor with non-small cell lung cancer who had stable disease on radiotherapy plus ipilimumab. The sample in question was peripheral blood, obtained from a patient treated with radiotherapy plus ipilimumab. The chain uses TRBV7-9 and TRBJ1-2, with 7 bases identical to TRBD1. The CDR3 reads CASSPTGTVNYGYTF. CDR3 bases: TGTGCCAGCAGCCCGACCGGGACAGTGAACTATGGCTACACCTTC.